This entry describes one T cell receptor beta chain. This sample stems from a study of cytomegalovirus exposure and HLA in healthy donors. The CDR3 extends over 14 amino acids. Trimming at V came to 5 bases and at J to 5 bases, leaving 8 bases not matched to a gene. The V gene's germline CDR1 is SGHAT and CDR2 FQNNGV. 13 Jbeta primers and 60 Vbeta primers were used for the PCR. Sequencing used immunoSEQ multiplex PCR; TCRdb keeps in-frame clones, though not all of them. The sample has over 70,000 clones, 77% seen once. Sample: PBMCs. V and J are TRBV11-2 and TRBJ1-2; 7 nucleotides align to TRBD1. This clonotype was obtained from a man aged 30 to 45 in good health and CMV-seronegative. CDR3 protein: CASSPYGTAYGYTF. The CDR3, as DNA: TGTGCCAGCAGCCCATACGGGACAGCATATGGCTACACCTTC. Full variable domain (rest looked up from reference TRBV11-2 and TRBJ1-2): EAGVAQSPRYKIIEKRQSVAFWCNPISGHATLYWYQQILGQGPKLLIQFQNNGVVDDSQLPKDRFSAERLKGVDSTLKIQPAKLEDSAVYLCASSPYGTAYGYTFGSGTRLTVV.